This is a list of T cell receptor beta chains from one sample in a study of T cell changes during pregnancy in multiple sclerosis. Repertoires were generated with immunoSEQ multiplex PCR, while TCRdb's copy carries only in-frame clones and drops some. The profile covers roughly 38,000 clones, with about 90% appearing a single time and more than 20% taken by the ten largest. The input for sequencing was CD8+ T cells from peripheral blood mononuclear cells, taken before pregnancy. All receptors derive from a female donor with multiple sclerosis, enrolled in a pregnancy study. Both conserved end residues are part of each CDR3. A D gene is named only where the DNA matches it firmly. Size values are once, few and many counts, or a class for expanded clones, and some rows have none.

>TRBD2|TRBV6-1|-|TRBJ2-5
TGTGCCAGCAGTGATCCCGGAGCTAGCGGAAGGGGAGGGGAGACCCAGTACTTC
CASSDPGASGRGGETQYF
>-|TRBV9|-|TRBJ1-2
TGTGCCAGCGAGTGGATCGCAGGAGGCTACACCTTC
CASEWIAGGYTF
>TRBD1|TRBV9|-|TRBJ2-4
TGTGCCAGCAGCGTAGAGGGGGCCTCTCAAAACATTCAGTACTTC
CASSVEGASQNIQYF
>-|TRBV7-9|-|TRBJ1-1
TGTGCCAGCAGCCTACCACAACGGGGGGCCCAAACTGAAGCTTTCTTT
CASSLPQRGAQTEAFF
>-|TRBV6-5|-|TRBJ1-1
TGTGCCAGCTCACCTCGGCAGGGGTATACTGAAGCTTTCTTT
CASSPRQGYTEAFF
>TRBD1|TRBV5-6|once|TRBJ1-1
TGTGCCAGCAGCCTAAGACAGGGAGACACTGAAGCTTTCTTT
CASSLRQGDTEAFF
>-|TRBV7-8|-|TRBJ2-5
TGTGCCAGCAGCTTCGACTCTAATAGACTCCAAGAGACCCAGTACTTC
CASSFDSNRLQETQYF
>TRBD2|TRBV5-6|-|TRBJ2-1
TGTGCCAGCAGCCTGGGCGGGAGAACTAATAATGAGCAGTTCTTC
CASSLGGRTNNEQFF
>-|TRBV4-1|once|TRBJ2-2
TGCGCCAGCAGGCAAACAGGGCTTGGGACCGGGGAGCTGTTTTTT
CASRQTGLGTGELFF
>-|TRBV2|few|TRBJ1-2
TGTGCCAGCAACCGCCGGGACTTCTATGGCTACACCTTC
CASNRRDFYGYTF
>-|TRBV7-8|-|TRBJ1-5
TGTGCCAGCAGCGGTCGACAGGGCAATCAGCCCCAGCATTTT
CASSGRQGNQPQHF
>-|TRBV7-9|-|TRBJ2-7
TGTGCCAGCAGCCATCCGGACAGACCCTCCTACGAGCAGTACTTC
CASSHPDRPSYEQYF
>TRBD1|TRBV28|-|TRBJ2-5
TGTGCCAGCAGCAACATAGGACAGGTCTCATCCGAGACCCAGTACTTC
CASSNIGQVSSETQYF
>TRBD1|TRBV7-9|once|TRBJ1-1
TGTGCCAGCAGCCAAAGGCAGGGGGCGAGGAACACTGAAGCTTTCTTT
CASSQRQGARNTEAFF
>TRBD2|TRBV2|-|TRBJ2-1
TGTGCCAGCAGCAGACTAGCAGCAAGCTCCTACAATGAGCAGTTCTTC
CASSRLAASSYNEQFF
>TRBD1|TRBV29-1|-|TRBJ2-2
TGCAGCGTAACAGGGGGGTGGGGGGTCGCCGGGGAGCTGTTTTTT
CSVTGGWGVAGELFF
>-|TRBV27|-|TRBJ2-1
TGTGCCAGCAGTTTATCCAGCGGGTATAGCTCCTACAATGAGCAGTTCTTC
CASSLSSGYSSYNEQFF
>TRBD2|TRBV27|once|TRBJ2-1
TGTGCCAGCAGCCTTGGACTAGCGGACTACAATGAGCAGTTCTTC
CASSLGLADYNEQFF
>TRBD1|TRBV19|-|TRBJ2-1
TGTGCCAGTAGTAGGTTCCGGGACAGGGGATACAATGAGCAGTTCTTC
CASSRFRDRGYNEQFF
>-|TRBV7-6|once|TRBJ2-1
TGTGCCAGCAGCGAAACCGATTCGTCCCTAGGAAATGAGCAGTTCTTC
CASSETDSSLGNEQFF
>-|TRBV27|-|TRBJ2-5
TGTGCCAGCAGTGACTGGCAAGAGACCCAGTACTTC
CASSDWQETQYF
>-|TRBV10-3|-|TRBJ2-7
TGTGCCAGCCGGAGGTATGGAGACAGGGTCCGGGAGGAGCAGTACTTC
CASRRYGDRVREEQYF